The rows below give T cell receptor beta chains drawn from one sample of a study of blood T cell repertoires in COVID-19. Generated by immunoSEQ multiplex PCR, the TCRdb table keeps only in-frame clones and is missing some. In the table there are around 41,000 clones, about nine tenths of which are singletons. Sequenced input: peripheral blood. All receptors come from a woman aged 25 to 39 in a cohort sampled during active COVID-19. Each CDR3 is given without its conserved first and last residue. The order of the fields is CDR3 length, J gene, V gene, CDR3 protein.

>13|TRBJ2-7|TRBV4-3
ASGQAPGEWYEQY
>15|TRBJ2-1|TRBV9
ASSVAQTSPGWGEQF
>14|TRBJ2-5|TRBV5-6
ASSRRLAREAETQY
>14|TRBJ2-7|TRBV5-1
ASSFSGTSSSYEQY
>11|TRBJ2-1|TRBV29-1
SVRLAGGNEQF
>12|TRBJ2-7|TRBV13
ASSLFSSGYEQY
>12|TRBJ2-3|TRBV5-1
ASSAGTNTDTQY
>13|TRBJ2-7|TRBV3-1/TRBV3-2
ASSQAPESSYEQY
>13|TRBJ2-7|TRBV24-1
ATSDSRTGGYEQY
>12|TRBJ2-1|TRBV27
ASSLYSSYNEQF
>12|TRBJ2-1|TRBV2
ASSGQGRYNEQF
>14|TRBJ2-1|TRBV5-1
ASSYSGTGGRNEQF
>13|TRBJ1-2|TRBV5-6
ASSLEGVIPYGYT
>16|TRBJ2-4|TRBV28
ASSFGDSKILAKNIQY
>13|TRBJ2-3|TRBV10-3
AISEGTGSTDTQY
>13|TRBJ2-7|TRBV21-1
ASSSLAGSTYEQY
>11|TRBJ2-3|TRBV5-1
ASSPGSTDTQY
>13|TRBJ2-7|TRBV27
ASSLYGQVAYEQY
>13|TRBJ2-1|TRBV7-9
ASSPGVQGGREQF
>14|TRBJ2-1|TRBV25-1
ASSNQGLAGSNEQF
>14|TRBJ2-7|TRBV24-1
ATSDSRAGGMYEQY
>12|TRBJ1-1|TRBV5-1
ASSLDPQKTEAF
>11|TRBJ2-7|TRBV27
ASSTGQNYEQY
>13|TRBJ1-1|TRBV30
AWRGDRGLGAEAF
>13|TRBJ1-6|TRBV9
ASSYRESYNSPLH
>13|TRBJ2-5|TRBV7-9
ASSLADGGEETQY
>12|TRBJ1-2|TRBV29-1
SVEDPPGDYGYT
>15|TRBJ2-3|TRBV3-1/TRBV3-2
ASSQELAGGLGNTQY
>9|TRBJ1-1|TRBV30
AWSRVTEAF
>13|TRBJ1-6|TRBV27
ASRVQGVYNSPLH
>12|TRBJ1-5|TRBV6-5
ASSFMDRDQPQH
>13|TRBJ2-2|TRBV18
ASSPMTRSPGELF
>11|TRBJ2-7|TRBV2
ASALAGGYEQY
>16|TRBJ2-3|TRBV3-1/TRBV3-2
ASSQRGAARNFADTQY
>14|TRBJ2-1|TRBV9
ASSAETSRVNNEQF
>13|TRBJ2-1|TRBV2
ASSEGLPPYNEQF
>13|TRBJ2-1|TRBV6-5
ASSYTNGQFYEQF
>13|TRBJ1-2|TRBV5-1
ASSPRTVGNYGYT
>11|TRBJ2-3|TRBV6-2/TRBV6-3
ASSYTGTYTQY
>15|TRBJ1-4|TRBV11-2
ASSFPFSKGGDEKLF